The 31 T cell receptor beta chains below were found in one sample sequenced in a study of breast tumors, draining lymph nodes, adjacent tissues listed by TCRdb under 2016. Library method: multiplex PCR. The sequencing machine was an Illumina HiSeq 2000. In TCRdb, the public reads were trimmed at Q25 with fastp and aligned with MiXCR, with productive beta chains retained. Identical CDR3 proteins give one entry, which carries the most common genes and DNA. The sample yields 150,000 to 200,000 distinct CDR3 sequences; 30% to 35% were counted once. The ten largest clones take up about 4.1% of the sample. The axillary draining lymph nodes of breast cancer patients were the source of the lymph node samples. The sequencing sample was made of axillary lymph node tissue. These receptors originate from a female donor with breast cancer. Some clones in this sample may be carry-over from other donors' samples.

This clonotype showed up just a few times. Just one base apart from a much larger clone, this may be a read error. The chain uses TRBV11-2 and TRBJ2-7; weak D call: TRBD1 (7 bases). Germline V gene sequence: CDR1 SGHAT, CDR2 FQNNGV. The CDR3 is 15 residues long. V was shortened by 7 bases and J by 0 bases, with 16 bases between the two germline ends. The CDR3 region has the DNA TGTGCCAGCACCCGCAGGGGGGACCCCTCCTACGAGCAGTACTTC. Translation gives CASTRRGDPSYEQYF.

Notes on this clonotype: A much larger clonotype is one base distant, so this may be a read error. This chain links TRBV6-5 with TRBJ2-2; D gene uncertain. This CDR3 is 13 amino acids long. V was shortened by 7 bases and J by 7 bases, with 13 bases between the two germline ends. Germline V lookup: CDR1 MNHEY, CDR2 SVGAGI. This CDR3 is CASKVAPLGELFF. The CDR3 nucleotides are TGTGCCAGCAAGGTCGCCCCCCTCGGGGAGCTGTTTTTT.

This clonotype was seen many times. This rearrangement joins TRBV5-1 to TRBJ1-2; D not resolved. The CDR3 loop spans 13 amino acids. Trimming took off 0 bases at V and 3 bases at J, with 6 bases between the two ends. Germline assignment: CDR1 SGHRS and CDR2 YFSETQ. The CDR3 region is CASSLEVDYGYTF. The CDR3 DNA reads as TGCGCCAGCAGCTTGGAAGTAGACTATGGCTACACCTTC.

This clonotype was seen many times. This chain joins TRBV12-5 and TRBJ2-1; the D is unclear. V shed 4 bases and J shed 8 bases, with 6 bases lying between them. CDR1 and CDR2 from the germline V gene are LGHNT and FRNRAP. The CDR3 runs 11 residues. The chain's CDR3 is CASGSWDEQFF. Written as DNA, the CDR3 is TGTGCTAGTGGTTCATGGGATGAGCAGTTCTTC.

This chain connects TRBV10-3 to TRBJ2-3; D not certain. The germline CDR1 and CDR2 sequences are ENHRY and SYGVKD. Trimming removed 3 bases from V and 0 bases from J, with 7 bases in between. There are 14 residues in the CDR3. The CDR3 protein is CAISEASSTDTQYF. The CDR3 coding sequence is TGTGCCATCAGTGAAGCATCCAGCACAGATACGCAGTATTTT.

This clonotype was seen at least ten times. With a much larger clone just one base away, this may be a read error. The chain's CDR3 is CSAARTGGSYGYTF. DNA of the CDR3: TGCAGTGCTGCCAGGACAGGGGGCAGTTATGGCTACACCTTC. The genes are TRBV20-1 and TRBJ1-2, with 11 bases lining up with TRBD1. The CDR3 length is 14 residues. V shed 5 bases and J 5 bases; nucleotides not matched to a gene: 7. The V gene's germline CDR1 is DFQATT and CDR2 SNEGSKA (reference sequence).

This clonotype was seen many times. The chain uses TRBV11-2 and TRBJ2-7, with D possibly called TRBD1 or TRBD2 (6 bases each). V dropped 6 bases and J dropped 2 bases, with 14 bases sitting between them. CDR1 and CDR2 (germline): SGHAT, FQNNGV. The CDR3 has 14 amino acids. In DNA form, the CDR3 reads TGTGCCAGCAGTAGGGGGGACCCCCCCTACGAGCAGTACTTC. Residues: CASSRGDPPYEQYF. The variable domain in full, with the rest retrieved from reference TRBV11-2 and TRBJ2-7, is EAGVAQSPRYKIIEKRQSVAFWCNPISGHATLYWYQQILGQGPKLLIQFQNNGVVDDSQLPKDRFSAERLKGVDSTLKIQPAKLEDSAVYLCASSRGDPPYEQYFGPGTRLTVT.

This clonotype was found many times. J is TRBJ2-3 and V is TRBV9; D may be TRBD1 or TRBD2 (5 bases each). The CDR3 runs 17 residues. V was clipped by 0 bases and J by 0 bases, with 14 bases between them. CDR1 SGDLS and CDR2 YYNGEE come from the germline V gene. The CDR3 sequence: CASSVEGRLWSTDTQYF. CDR3 bases: TGTGCCAGCAGCGTAGAGGGACGGTTATGGAGCACAGATACGCAGTATTTT.

This clonotype came up many times. CDR3 coding DNA: TGTGCCACCTCGACTAGCGGGGGAAACATTCAGTACTTC. This translates into CATSTSGGNIQYF. The chain carries TRBV19 and TRBJ2-4; 12 positions match TRBD2. Germline CDR1 and CDR2: LNHDA and SQIVND (reference sequence). Trimming cost V 10 bases and J 6 bases; bases outside gene matches: 4. The CDR3 has 13 residues.

This clonotype was recorded many times. The chain recombines TRBV29-1 with TRBJ2-3; D not certain. Trimming took 4 bases from V and 6 from J, leaving 5 bases between them. CDR3 length: 10 amino acids. Germline CDR1 SQVTM, CDR2 ANQGSEA. The CDR3, as DNA: TGCAGCGTTGCATTGGATACGCAGTATTTT. This translates into CSVALDTQYF.

This clonotype was detected ten times or more. The chain joins TRBV3-1 to TRBJ1-6, with TRBD1 matching 8 bases. CDR3 length: 14 residues. Germline CDR1 LGHDT, CDR2 YNNKEL (reference sequence). V trimming: 4 bases; J trimming: 9 bases; junction bases outside the gene matches: 5. CDR3 amino acids: CASSLQGVSSPLHF. The CDR3 DNA reads TGTGCCAGCAGCCTACAGGGGGTTAGTTCACCCCTCCACTTT.

This clonotype was detected ten times or more. The CDR3 DNA reads TGTGCCAGCAATTTACTGGGCACAGATACGCAGTATTTT. It codes for CASNLLGTDTQYF. This rearrangement joins TRBV2 to TRBJ2-3; D uncertain. Trimming stripped 7 bases from V and 1 base from J, with 9 bases between. The CDR3 is made up of 13 amino acids. The germline V gene encodes CDR1 SNHLY and CDR2 FYNNEI.

This clonotype was counted ten times or more. The chain carries TRBV11-2 and TRBJ1-4; D not certain. V lost 5 bases, J lost 0 bases, and 10 bases lay in between. CDR3 size: 15 residues. Germline CDR1 is SGHAT and CDR2 is FQNNGV. The CDR3 protein is CASSALMSTNEKLFF. As DNA, the CDR3 is TGTGCCAGCAGCGCCCTGATGTCAACTAATGAAAAACTGTTTTTT.

A note on this clonotype: A much larger clonotype is one base distant, so this may be a read error. The chain recombines TRBV5-6 with TRBJ2-6, with D tentatively TRBD1 (5 bases). The CDR3 spans 16 residues. Germline V CDR1 and CDR2: SGHDT, YYEEEE. Here the CDR3 reads CANSLISGSGANVLTF. The CDR3 DNA reads TGTGCCAACAGCTTAATTTCAGGGTCTGGGGCCAACGTCCTGACTTTC.

This clonotype was seen ten or more times. The rearrangement joins TRBV6-5 to TRBJ2-7; no clear D. V was pared by 5 bases and J by 3 bases, with 17 bases between. The germline V gene encodes CDR1 MNHEY and CDR2 SVGAGI. The CDR3 spans 15 residues. The CDR3 reads CASSADGPYLYEQYF. The CDR3 DNA reads TGTGCCAGCAGTGCAGACGGTCCTTACCTCTACGAGCAGTACTTC.

In this sample, this clonotype turned up once. The V gene is TRBV12-3 or TRBV12-4, the J gene TRBJ2-5, with a tentative D call TRBD2 (10 bases). This CDR3 contains 16 residues. V was clipped by 4 bases and J by 4 bases, with 19 bases between them. The CDR3 nucleotides are TGTGCCAGCAGTTCAACTAGCGGGACAGGGATAGAGACCCAGTACTTC. It specifies CASSSTSGTGIETQYF.

Details on this clonotype: A much larger clone lies a single base off, so this may be a read error. The V gene is TRBV3-1, the J gene TRBJ2-7; a weak D match, TRBD1 (6 bases). The CDR3 is 13 residues long. The germline V gene encodes CDR1 LGHDT and CDR2 YNNKEL (reference sequence). The CDR3 bases are TGTGCCAGCAGCCAAGATACAGGGTACGGGCAGTACTTC. It codes for CASSQDTGYGQYF.

The CDR3 region is CASSRDIGTPGAFF. DNA for the CDR3: TGTGCCAGCAGCCGAGATATCGGGACGCCGGGGGCTTTCTTT. This sequence joins TRBV3-2 and TRBJ1-1; TRBD1 was called by the table and not checked on the DNA. TRBV3-2 is a recognized pseudogene. CDR3 length: 14 amino acids.

This clonotype was seen at least ten times. The CDR3 DNA is TGCGCCAGCAGCCAAGGCAGGACTAGCGGGTGGGGGAACACCGGGGAGCTGTTTTTT. Its protein product is CASSQGRTSGWGNTGELFF. This chain joins TRBV4-3 and TRBJ2-2; 11 nucleotides line up with TRBD2. This CDR3 is 19 amino acids long. Looked up from germline, CDR1 is LGHNA and CDR2 is YSLEER. The V segment lost 1 base and the J segment 1 base; nucleotides outside the gene matches: 8.

The chain is built from TRBV6-5 and TRBJ2-3; possibly TRBD2 for D (5 bases). V was clipped by 2 bases and J by 0 bases, with 6 bases between them. CDR3 length equals 14 residues. Looked up from germline, CDR1 is MNHEY and CDR2 is SVGAGI. CDR3 in amino acids: CASSYGESTDTQYF. The CDR3 nucleotides read TGTGCCAGCAGTTACGGGGAGAGCACAGATACGCAGTATTTT.

This clonotype was detected many times. The gene calls are TRBV5-1 and TRBJ2-5, with D tentatively TRBD2 (6 bases). The germline gives CDR1 SGHRS, CDR2 YFSETQ. Trimming took 1 base from V and 4 from J, leaving 11 bases between them. The CDR3 runs to 14 residues. The CDR3 sequence: CASSLLGGRETQYF. CDR3 DNA sequence: TGCGCCAGCAGCTTGCTGGGAGGTAGAGAGACCCAGTACTTC.

This clonotype was recorded many times. The rearrangement links TRBV5-1 to TRBJ2-3, with 10 bases matching TRBD2. V trimming: 4 bases; J trimming: 3 bases; junction bases outside the gene matches: 5. This CDR3 has 15 residues. The germline gives CDR1 SGHRS, CDR2 YFSETQ. CDR3 bases: TGCGCCAGCAGCCGGGGACTAGCGAGGACAGATACGCAGTATTTT. It specifies CASSRGLARTDTQYF.

This clonotype was counted at least ten times. The chain uses TRBV5-1 and TRBJ2-5; 8 bases are shared with TRBD1. Trimming cost V 4 bases and J 3 bases; bases outside gene matches: 2. Germline V gives CDR1 SGHRS, CDR2 YFSETQ. This CDR3 spans 13 amino acids. CDR3 in DNA: TGCGCCAGCAGCACACAGGGGGAAGAGACCCAGTACTTC. Translating it yields CASSTQGEETQYF. Together with reference TRBV5-1 and TRBJ2-5, the CDR3 gives the full variable domain: KAGVTQTPRYLIKTRGQQVTLSCSPISGHRSVSWYQQTPGQGLQFLFEYFSETQRNKGNFPGRFSGRQFSNSRSEMNVSTLELGDSALYLCASSTQGEETQYFGPGTRLLVL.

In its sample, this clonotype was seen many times. This chain connects TRBV6-4 to TRBJ2-3; the match to TRBD2 covers 7 bases. The V gene end was trimmed by 4 bases and the J gene end by 0 bases; junction bases not matched to a gene: 7. The CDR3 totals 16 residues. Germline assignment: CDR1 MRHNA and CDR2 SNTAGT. CDR3 protein: CASSGQPGGSTDTQYF. CDR3 coding DNA: TGTGCCAGCAGTGGCCAACCCGGGGGGAGCACAGATACGCAGTATTTT.

This clonotype has a count of ten or more. CDR3 coding DNA: TGTGCCAGCAGCTTGCGTCAGGGTTTCAATCAGCCCCAGCATTTT. It is translated as CASSLRQGFNQPQHF. The chain links TRBV7-8 to TRBJ1-5; perhaps TRBD1 as D (5 bases). V shed 3 bases and J shed 3 bases, with 12 bases lying between them. This CDR3 has 15 amino acids. Germline CDR1 is SGHVS and CDR2 is FQNEAQ. Based on the CDR3 plus reference TRBV7-8 and TRBJ1-5, the full variable domain is GAGVSQSPRYKVAKRGQDVALRCDPISGHVSLFWYQQALGQGPEFLTYFQNEAQLDKSGLPSDRFFAERPEGSVSTLKIQRTQQEDSAVYLCASSLRQGFNQPQHFGDGTRLSIL.

This clonotype has a count of ten or more. CDR3 sequence (DNA): TGCGCCAGCAGCCAAGGGACAGGGAGTCGCTATGGCTACACCTTC. It yields the protein CASSQGTGSRYGYTF. V gene TRBV4-1 combines with J gene TRBJ1-2; TRBD1 aligns across 8 bases. This CDR3 comprises 15 residues. Germline V gene lookup returns CDR1 MGHRA and CDR2 YSYEKL. The junction had 5 bases not matched to a gene; V was cut back by 1 base and J by 4 bases.

This clonotype appeared many times. A much larger clonotype is one base distant, so this may be a read error. Likely a read error: the CDR3 ends without its conserved phenylalanine or tryptophan. Here the CDR3 DNA reads TGTGCCAGCAGCCCGGGACTAGCGGGGGAAACCCAGTACCTC. This sequence encodes CASSPGLAGETQYL. This chain joins TRBV7-6 and TRBJ2-5; the match to TRBD2 covers 14 bases. CDR1 SGHVS and CDR2 FNYEAQ come from the germline V gene. The length of the CDR3 is 14 residues. After removal of 5 bases from V and 8 bases from J, the junction contained 4 bases not matched to a gene.

The chain combines TRBV28 with TRBJ2-2, with 9 bases identical to TRBD1. Matching the DNA end better, TRBJ1-1 makes the J call doubtful. Germline assignment: CDR1 MDHEN and CDR2 SYDVKM. This CDR3 has 15 amino acids. The CDR3 loop reads CASRDNDRGSTEAFF. The CDR3 nucleotides read TGTGCCAGCAGGGATAATGACAGGGGGAGCACTGAAGCTTTCTTT.

This clonotype has at least ten counts. This chain connects TRBV5-1 to TRBJ2-5; 7 bases match TRBD1. Germline assignment: CDR1 SGHRS and CDR2 YFSETQ. V was pared by 3 bases and J by 4 bases, with 3 bases of the junction left unmatched. There are 13 residues in the CDR3. As DNA, the CDR3 is TGCGCCAGCAGCTCAAGGGACAGAGAGACCCAGTACTTC. Its protein product is CASSSRDRETQYF.

This clonotype was observed many times. The junction departs from germline at one end; a sequencing error may be responsible. V is TRBV20-1 and J is TRBJ2-5; tentatively, D is TRBD1 or TRBD2 (5 bases each). The CDR3 has 11 residues. Looked up from germline, CDR1 is DFQATT and CDR2 is SNEGSKA (reference sequence). The CDR3 bases are TGCAGTGCTAGAGTGGGGGAGACCCAGTCCTTC. This sequence encodes CSARVGETQSF.

This sequence joins TRBV5-5 and TRBJ2-5, with 9 nucleotides matching TRBD2. J was trimmed by 4 bases and V by 6 bases; bases with no gene match: 16. CDR1 is SGHKS, CDR2 YYEKEE, per germline (reference sequence). The CDR3 loop spans 17 amino acids. As DNA, the CDR3 is TGTGCCAGCACCCTTACCGGGCTAGCGGGGAAAGGAGAGACCCAGTACTTC. Its translation: CASTLTGLAGKGETQYF. Full variable domain (missing parts from reference TRBV5-5 and TRBJ2-5): DAGVTQSPTHLIKTRGQQVTLRCSPISGHKSVSWYQQVLGQGPQFIFQYYEKEERGRGNFPDRFSARQFPNYSSELNVNALLLGDSALYLCASTLTGLAGKGETQYFGPGTRLLVL.